One sample yielded the 20 T cell receptor beta chains listed below, sequenced in a study of T cell responses to AZD1222 COVID-19 vaccine. Data came from immunoSEQ multiplex PCR; TCRdb stores just in-frame clones and leaves some out. Altogether about 75,000 clones are present, about nine tenths being singletons, with the ten largest covering roughly 18%. The specimen was peripheral blood, collected 28 days after the second AZD1222 dose. The receptors come from an adult who received the AZD1222 COVID-19 vaccine.

This sequence joins TRBV12-5 and TRBJ2-3; D call uncertain. Germline-derived CDR1 and CDR2 are LGHNT and FRNRAP. Trimming removed 2 bases from V and 0 bases from J, with 9 bases in between. CDR3 length equals 15 residues. Here the CDR3 reads CASGLSGTSTDTQYF. The CDR3, as DNA: TGTGCTAGTGGTTTGTCAGGTACTAGCACAGATACGCAGTATTTT.

V and J are TRBV3-1 (or the pseudogene TRBV3-2) and TRBJ1-1; D perhaps matches TRBD1 (5 bases). The CDR3 sequence is 14 residues long. V was pared by 6 bases and J by 0 bases, with 11 bases between. Germline loops: CDR1 LGHDT, CDR2 YNNKEL (reference sequence). The CDR3 loop reads CASRGPSLNTEAFF. The DNA of the CDR3 is TGTGCCAGCAGGGGGCCCTCTCTGAACACTGAAGCTTTCTTT.

The chain employs TRBV5-6 and TRBJ1-1, with 9 positions matching TRBD1. The junction had 7 bases not matched to a gene; V was cut back by 4 bases and J by 9 bases. This CDR3 has 13 residues. From germline, CDR1 is SGHDT and CDR2 YYEEEE. The CDR3 is CASSTDRGLKAFF. The CDR3 DNA sequence: TGTGCCAGCAGCACTGACAGGGGGTTAAAAGCTTTCTTT.

The V and J genes are TRBV6-2 or TRBV6-3 and TRBJ2-5; possibly TRBD2 for D (7 bases). With 2 bases removed from V and 3 bases from J, the gap between germline ends came to 13 bases. The CDR3 is 15 residues long. CDR1 and CDR2 from the germline V gene are MNHEY and SVGEGT. In DNA, the CDR3 is TGTGCCAGCAGTTACCGTCGAGGGGGGGAAGAGACCCAGTACTTC. This sequence encodes CASSYRRGGEETQYF.

The table lists this clone with a count of one. The gene calls are TRBV5-1 and TRBJ2-2; D assignment may be TRBD1 or TRBD2 (5 bases each). This CDR3 comprises 16 residues. V lost 0 bases and J lost 4, with 13 bases in between. Germline loops: CDR1 SGHRS, CDR2 YFSETQ. CDR3 coding DNA: TGCGCCAGCAGCTTGGCATCCAGGGAGAGCACCGGGGAGCTGTTTTTT. It encodes CASSLASRESTGELFF.

The V and J genes are TRBV4-1 and TRBJ1-2; 10 bases line up with TRBD1. Germline V CDR1 and CDR2: MGHRA, YSYEKL. V lost 3 bases to trimming and J lost 8 bases; unmatched junction nucleotides: 3. The CDR3 spans 13 residues. For the CDR3, the DNA is TGCGCCAGCAGCCAGACAGGGGGCGGGGGCTACACCTTC. Translated: CASSQTGGGGYTF.

The chain is built from TRBV7-9 and TRBJ1-2; D is ambiguous. This CDR3 region has 12 residues. Germline CDR1 and CDR2: SEHNR and FQNEAQ (reference sequence). V lost 4 bases and J lost 4, with 7 bases in between. The CDR3 region is CASSSETYGYTF. DNA for the CDR3: TGTGCCAGCAGCTCAGAAACCTATGGCTACACCTTC.

V is TRBV28 and J is TRBJ2-7; the D gene is possibly TRBD2 (5 bases). The CDR3 length is 20 residues. Trimming took 5 bases from V and 11 from J, leaving 40 bases between them. Germline V gene data show CDR1 as MDHEN and CDR2 as SYDVKM. The chain's CDR3 is CASSPTLREPRDPHVPGKYF. CDR3 sequence (DNA): TGTGCCAGCAGTCCCACCTTACGCGAGCCCCGGGATCCCCACGTGCCGGGTAAGTACTTC.

J is TRBJ1-5 and V is TRBV2; no clear D. The CDR3 contains 14 residues. Trimming took off 2 bases at V and 0 bases at J, with 5 bases between the two ends. Per germline, CDR1 SNHLY and CDR2 FYNNEI. The DNA for the CDR3 is TGTGCCAGCAGTGAAAGGTTTAGCAATCAGCCCCAGCATTTT. Its protein is CASSERFSNQPQHF.

J is TRBJ2-7 and V is TRBV27; D may be TRBD1 (6 bases). The germline CDR1 and CDR2 sequences are MNHEY and SMNVEV (reference sequence). The germline V and J ends were trimmed by 6 bases and 6 bases, with 12 bases remaining between them. The CDR3 runs to 12 residues. The DNA for the CDR3 is TGTGCCAGCAGCTCACAGGGTTCCGAGCAGTACTTC. Translating it yields CASSSQGSEQYF.

The gene calls are TRBV7-9 and TRBJ1-2; TRBD1 matches 7 bases. The CDR3 spans 13 residues. Per germline, CDR1 SEHNR and CDR2 FQNEAQ (reference sequence). Germline trimming cut 5 bases from V and 6 bases from J; bases unmatched to any gene: 6. The CDR3 coding sequence is TGTGCCAGCAGCCTAAACAGGGGAAATGGCTACACCTTC. Its protein is CASSLNRGNGYTF.

The chain has TRBV2 and TRBJ1-1; D is undetermined. Trimming took off 6 bases at V and 5 bases at J, with 22 bases between the two ends. Germline CDR1 and CDR2: SNHLY and FYNNEI. The CDR3 consists of 16 residues. The CDR3 reads CASSELGSRGKTEAFF. For the CDR3, the DNA is TGTGCCAGCAGCGAGCTTGGGTCCCGAGGGAAGACTGAAGCTTTCTTT.

This chain connects TRBV19 to TRBJ1-6; unclear D gene. CDR1 LNHDA and CDR2 SQIVND come from the germline V gene (reference sequence). The CDR3 is 14 residues long. V gave up 4 bases and J gave up 9 bases, with 13 bases separating them. The CDR3 DNA reads as TGTGCCAGTAGTAACATGAAGGACCGTTCACCCCTCCACTTT. It codes for CASSNMKDRSPLHF. Using reference TRBV19 and TRBJ1-6 for the parts outside the CDR3, the full variable domain is DGGITQSPKYLFRKEGQNVTLSCEQNLNHDAMYWYRQDPGQGLRLIYYSQIVNDFQKGDIAEGYSVSREKKESFPLTVTSAQKNPTAFYLCASSNMKDRSPLHFGNGTRLTVT.

Regarding this clone: This same CDR3 is encoded by further DNA sequences in the sample. This chain links TRBV30 with TRBJ1-3; no definite D call. V shed 3 bases and J shed 1 base, with 7 bases lying between them. The CDR3 is 13 residues long. From germline, CDR1 is GTSNPN and CDR2 SVGIG (reference sequence). The chain's CDR3 is CAWSLGSGNTIYF. The CDR3 region has the DNA TGTGCCTGGAGCCTCGGTTCTGGAAACACCATATATTTT. Full variable domain (remainder filled in from reference TRBV30 and TRBJ1-3): SQTIHQWPATLVQPVGSPLSLECTVEGTSNPNLYWYRQAAGRGLQLLFYSVGIGQISSEVPQNLSASRPQDRQFILSSKKLLLSDSGFYLCAWSLGSGNTIYFGEGSWLTVV.

This clone was seen a few times. The chain combines TRBV4-3 with TRBJ2-1; 9 bases line up with TRBD2. Germline V gives CDR1 LGHNA, CDR2 YSLEER. This CDR3 spans 13 amino acids. The CDR3 bases are TGCGCTAGCGGCCTAGCGGGGCACAATGAGCAGTTCTTC. Encoded protein: CASGLAGHNEQFF.

The V and J genes are TRBV28 and TRBJ2-7, with a weak D call TRBD1 (6 bases). The CDR3 has 15 residues. The germline CDR1 and CDR2 sequences are MDHEN and SYDVKM. V gave up 6 bases and J gave up 2 bases, with 17 bases separating them. The CDR3 loop is CASRPTGDRTYEQYF. For the CDR3, the DNA is TGTGCCAGCAGGCCGACAGGAGACCGAACCTACGAGCAGTACTTC. Full variable domain (rest looked up from reference TRBV28 and TRBJ2-7): DVKVTQSSRYLVKRTGEKVFLECVQDMDHENMFWYRQDPGLGLRLIYFSYDVKMKEKGDIPEGYSVSREKKERFSLILESASTNQTSMYLCASRPTGDRTYEQYFGPGTRLTVT.

The chain has TRBV19 and TRBJ1-5; D is possibly TRBD1 (5 bases). The CDR3 extends over 16 amino acids. The germline gives CDR1 LNHDA, CDR2 SQIVND (reference sequence). V was clipped by 2 bases and J by 5 bases, with 16 bases between them. The DNA of the CDR3 is TGTGCCAGTAGTATATTTGACAGTACTTTTTATCAGCCCCAGCATTTT. Its translation: CASSIFDSTFYQPQHF.

The chain uses TRBV30 and TRBJ2-5; the match to TRBD2 covers 7 bases. Germline assignment: CDR1 GTSNPN and CDR2 SVGIG (reference sequence). This CDR3 region has 10 residues. CDR3 region: CSTGGETQYF. DNA for the CDR3: TGTTCGACGGGGGGAGAGACCCAGTACTTC.

This chain connects TRBV30 to TRBJ2-5, with 8 bases fitting TRBD1. The CDR3 loop spans 12 amino acids. J gave up 4 bases and V 5 bases, and 3 bases lay outside the gene matches. Germline V lookup: CDR1 GTSNPN, CDR2 SVGIG (reference sequence). As DNA, the CDR3 is TGTGCCTGGGGGGACAGGAGAGAGACCCAGTACTTC. Amino acid sequence: CAWGDRRETQYF.

The chain joins TRBV7-2 to TRBJ2-7, with D perhaps TRBD2 (5 bases). Germline CDR1 reads SGHTA; CDR2 reads FQGNSA. V lost 2 bases to trimming and J lost 7 bases, with 15 bases between them. The CDR3 spans 14 residues. The CDR3 DNA reads TGTGCCAGCAGCTTATCGGGGTTCCTTGGGGAGCAGTACTTC. The encoded protein is CASSLSGFLGEQYF.